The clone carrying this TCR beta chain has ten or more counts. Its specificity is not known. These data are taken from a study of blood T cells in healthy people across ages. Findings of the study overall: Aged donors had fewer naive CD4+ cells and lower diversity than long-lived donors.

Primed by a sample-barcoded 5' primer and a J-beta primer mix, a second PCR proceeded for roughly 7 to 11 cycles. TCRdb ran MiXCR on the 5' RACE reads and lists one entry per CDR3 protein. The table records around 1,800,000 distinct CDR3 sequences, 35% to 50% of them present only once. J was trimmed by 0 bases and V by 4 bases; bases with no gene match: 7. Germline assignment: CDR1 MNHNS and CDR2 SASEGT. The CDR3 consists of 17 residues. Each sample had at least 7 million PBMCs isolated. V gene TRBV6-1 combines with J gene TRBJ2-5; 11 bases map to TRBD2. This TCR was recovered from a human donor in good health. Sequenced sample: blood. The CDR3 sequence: CASSGQLLAGDQETQYF. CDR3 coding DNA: TGTGCCAGCAGTGGGCAACTACTAGCGGGGGACCAAGAGACCCAGTACTTC.